The next 10 T cell receptor beta chains were all read from a single sample in a study of T cells in Graves' hyperthyroidism and ophthalmopathy. Regions amplified from RNA transcripts were the TCR beta CDR3 regions. First-round RT-PCR of the TCR CDR3 relied on the HTBI primer set. TCRdb re-derived calls from the multiplex PCR reads in MiXCR, one entry per CDR3 protein. Of a few hundred thousand distinct CDR3 sequences listed, about 14% were seen once; the top ten hold roughly 13%. What was sequenced was blood. The source of these receptors is a woman between 35 and 50 years old with Graves' hyperthyroidism that later progressed to Graves' ophthalmopathy.

The table lists this clonotype with many counts. The chain carries TRBV6-2 or TRBV6-3 and TRBJ1-5; possibly TRBD1 for D (5 bases). Deletions cut 6 bases from V and 5 bases from J, with 20 bases between. The CDR3 length is 16 residues. Germline V gene data show CDR1 as MNHEY and CDR2 as SVGEGT. CDR3: CASSPAAGLGDQPQHF. The CDR3 DNA follows: TGTGCCAGCAGCCCAGCGGCGGGCCTAGGGGATCAGCCCCAGCATTTT.

The V gene is TRBV18, the J gene TRBJ1-5; no clear D. This CDR3 is built from 17 residues. Germline V lookup: CDR1 KGHSH, CDR2 LQKENI. The germline V and J ends were trimmed by 3 bases and 2 bases, with 17 bases remaining between them. DNA of the CDR3: TGTGCCAGCTCACCTCCCCTGGCCGGGTTAGGCAATCAGCCCCAGCATTTT. This sequence encodes CASSPPLAGLGNQPQHF.

There are many counts of this clonotype. CDR3 protein: CASSPGGINEQFF. CDR3 DNA sequence: TGTGCCAGCAGCCCGGGGGGGATCAATGAGCAGTTCTTC. The V gene is TRBV4-2, the J gene TRBJ2-1; TRBD2 matches 8 bases. V lost 4 bases, J lost 6 bases, and 2 bases stayed unmatched. Germline V lookup: CDR1 LGHNA, CDR2 YNFKEQ. The CDR3 spans 13 residues.

In this sample, this clonotype turned up many times. The chain employs TRBV7-8 and TRBJ2-7; possibly TRBD2 for D (6 bases). The V gene's germline CDR1 is SGHVS and CDR2 FQNEAQ. The CDR3 length is 15 residues. V gave up 3 bases and J gave up 1 base, with 13 bases separating them. This CDR3 is CASSFFWGVSYEQYF. The CDR3 coding sequence is TGTGCCAGCAGCTTTTTTTGGGGGGTGTCCTACGAGCAGTACTTC. Full variable domain (rest looked up from reference TRBV7-8 and TRBJ2-7): GAGVSQSPRYKVAKRGQDVALRCDPISGHVSLFWYQQALGQGPEFLTYFQNEAQLDKSGLPSDRFFAERPEGSVSTLKIQRTQQEDSAVYLCASSFFWGVSYEQYFGPGTRLTVT.

At least ten counts were recorded for this clonotype. The genes are TRBV5-1 and TRBJ2-3, with 8 bases fitting TRBD1. Germline-derived CDR1 and CDR2 are SGHRS and YFSETQ. The CDR3 has 15 amino acids. With V trimmed by 0 bases and J by 4 bases, 4 bases remained unmatched. The CDR3 nucleotides read TGCGCCAGCAGCTTGGGACAGGGGACCCCAGATACGCAGTATTTT. It yields the protein CASSLGQGTPDTQYF.

Ten or more counts support this clonotype. The V and J genes are TRBV2 and TRBJ2-2, with D hard to call. The length of the CDR3 is 16 residues. V lost 2 bases and J 1 base, leaving 11 bases between the germline ends. Looked up from germline, CDR1 is SNHLY and CDR2 is FYNNEI. CDR3 nucleotides: TGTGCCAGCAGTGAACGGATTGCGGAGAACACCGGGGAGCTGTTTTTT. Its protein is CASSERIAENTGELFF.

This clonotype has ten or more counts. J is TRBJ2-7 and V is TRBV7-9; no clear D. Germline CDR1 reads SEHNR; CDR2 reads FQNEAQ (reference sequence). This CDR3 contains 14 residues. V was cut by 1 base and J by 1 base, with 8 bases left in between. The CDR3 DNA sequence: TGTGCCAGCAGCTTAGGCGTGAGATCCTACGAGCAGTACTTC. This sequence encodes CASSLGVRSYEQYF. Together with reference TRBV7-9 and TRBJ2-7, the CDR3 gives the full variable domain: DTGVSQNPRHKITKRGQNVTFRCDPISEHNRLYWYRQTLGQGPEFLTYFQNEAQLEKSRLLSDRFSAERPKGSFSTLEIQRTEQGDSAMYLCASSLGVRSYEQYFGPGTRLTVT.

This rearrangement joins TRBV7-3 to TRBJ2-1, with 8 bases identical to TRBD2. Germline V lookup: CDR1 SGHTA, CDR2 FQGTGA. This CDR3 is 18 amino acids long. The junction had 12 bases not matched to a gene; V was cut back by 1 base and J by 4 bases. The CDR3, as DNA: TGTGCCAGCAGCTTAAATTGTCGGCTAGCGGGCATTTACAATGAGCAGTTCTTC. Its translation: CASSLNCRLAGIYNEQFF.

This clonotype was seen repeatedly, ten times or more. The chain carries TRBV28 and TRBJ2-7; D is possibly TRBD2 (6 bases). Germline CDR1 and CDR2: MDHEN and SYDVKM. There are 12 residues in the CDR3. Trimming stripped 8 bases from V and 6 bases from J, with 14 bases between. The DNA for the CDR3 is TGTGCCAGCGGCCGCGGGGTAGCCGAGCAGTACTTC. Translating it yields CASGRGVAEQYF.

This clonotype was seen many times. The chain carries TRBV6-1 and TRBJ2-3; D is uncertain. Trimming stripped 7 bases from V and 0 bases from J, with 5 bases between. This CDR3 contains 12 residues. Germline V CDR1 and CDR2: MNHNS, SASEGT. CDR3 sequence: CASKDSTDTQYF. In DNA form, the CDR3 reads TGTGCCAGCAAGGACAGCACAGATACGCAGTATTTT.